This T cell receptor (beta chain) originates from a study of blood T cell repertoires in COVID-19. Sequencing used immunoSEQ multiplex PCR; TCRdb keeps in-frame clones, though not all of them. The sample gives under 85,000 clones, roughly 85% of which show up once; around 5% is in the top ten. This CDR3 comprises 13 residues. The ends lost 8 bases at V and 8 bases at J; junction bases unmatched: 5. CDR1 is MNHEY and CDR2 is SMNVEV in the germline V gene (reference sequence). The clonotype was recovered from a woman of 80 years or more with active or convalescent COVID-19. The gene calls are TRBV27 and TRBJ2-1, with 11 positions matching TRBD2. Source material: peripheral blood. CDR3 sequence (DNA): TGTGCCAGCGGACTAGCGGGCTCCCATGAGCAGTTCTTC. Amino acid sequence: CASGLAGSHEQFF.